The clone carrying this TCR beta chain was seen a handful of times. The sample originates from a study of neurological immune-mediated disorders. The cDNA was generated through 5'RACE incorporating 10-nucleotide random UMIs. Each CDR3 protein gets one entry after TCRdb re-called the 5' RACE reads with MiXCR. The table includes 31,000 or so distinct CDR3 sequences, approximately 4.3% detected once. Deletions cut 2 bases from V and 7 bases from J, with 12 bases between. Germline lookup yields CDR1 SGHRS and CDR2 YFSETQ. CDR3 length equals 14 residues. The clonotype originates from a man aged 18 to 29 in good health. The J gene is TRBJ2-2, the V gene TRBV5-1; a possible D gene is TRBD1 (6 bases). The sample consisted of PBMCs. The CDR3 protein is CASSFQQGSGELFF. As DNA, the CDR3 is TGCGCCAGCAGCTTTCAACAGGGTAGCGGGGAGCTGTTTTTT.